This TCR beta chain was obtained from a study of shared clonotypes between healthy human individuals. Study-wide context: There were three CD4 naive, three CD4 memory, two CD8 naive and one CD8 memory plates per donor. Study results and caveats: What naive subsets generally showed was a larger estimated richness than memory subsets showed.

Assay: immunoSEQ multiplex PCR; the TCRdb copy retains only in-frame clones and omits some. The data contain 2.5 million or so clones, approximately 94% of them seen just once; the ten biggest clones take up more than 0.12%. To note about this clone: No antigen is known for it. The same CDR3 also results from other DNA sequences found in this sample.

Sequenced sample: naive CD4+ T cells sorted from blood. Subset of the sample: CD45RA+ positively selected. This clonotype originated in a man between 18 and 29 years old in good health.

The CDR3 region is CASSIRDTGELFF. CDR3 nucleotides: TGTGCCAGTAGTATCCGGGATACCGGGGAGCTGTTTTTT. This chain uses TRBV19 with TRBJ2-2, with D perhaps TRBD2 (5 bases). Trimming took 3 bases from V and 5 from J, leaving 7 bases between them. There are 13 residues in the CDR3. Germline lookup yields CDR1 LNHDA and CDR2 SQIVND (reference sequence).